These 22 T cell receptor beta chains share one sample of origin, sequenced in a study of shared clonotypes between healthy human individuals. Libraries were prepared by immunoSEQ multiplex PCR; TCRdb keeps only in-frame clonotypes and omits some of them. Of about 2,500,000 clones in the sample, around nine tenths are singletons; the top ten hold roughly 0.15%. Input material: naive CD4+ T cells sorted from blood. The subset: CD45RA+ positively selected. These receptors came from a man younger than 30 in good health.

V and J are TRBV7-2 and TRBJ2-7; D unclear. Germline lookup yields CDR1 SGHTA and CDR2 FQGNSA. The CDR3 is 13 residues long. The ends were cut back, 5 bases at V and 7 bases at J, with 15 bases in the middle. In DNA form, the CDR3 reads TGTGCCAGCAGCCCCCGGCAGTTGGGTGAGCAGTACTTC. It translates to CASSPRQLGEQYF.

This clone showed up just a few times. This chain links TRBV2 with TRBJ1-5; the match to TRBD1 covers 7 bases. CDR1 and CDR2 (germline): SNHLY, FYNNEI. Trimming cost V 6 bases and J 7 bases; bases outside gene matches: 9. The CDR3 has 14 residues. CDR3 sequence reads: CASRATGALQPQHF. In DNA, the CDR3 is TGTGCCAGCAGGGCAACAGGGGCCCTCCAGCCCCAGCATTTT.

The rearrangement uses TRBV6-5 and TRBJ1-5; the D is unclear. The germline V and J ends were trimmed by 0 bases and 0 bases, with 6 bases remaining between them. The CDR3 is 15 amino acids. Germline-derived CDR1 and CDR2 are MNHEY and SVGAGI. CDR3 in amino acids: CASSYSPNSNQPQHF. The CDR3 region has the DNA TGTGCCAGCAGTTACTCGCCTAATAGCAATCAGCCCCAGCATTTT.

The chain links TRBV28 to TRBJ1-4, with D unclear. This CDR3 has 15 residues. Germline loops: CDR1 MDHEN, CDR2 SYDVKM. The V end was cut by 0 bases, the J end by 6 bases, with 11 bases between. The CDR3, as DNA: TGTGCCAGCAGTTTATGGGGGAGGTTATATGAAAAACTGTTTTTT. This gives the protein CASSLWGRLYEKLFF.

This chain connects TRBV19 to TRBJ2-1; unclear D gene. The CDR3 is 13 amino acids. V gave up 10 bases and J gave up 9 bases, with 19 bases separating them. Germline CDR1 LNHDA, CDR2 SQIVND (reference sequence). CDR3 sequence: CATASYQVGEQFF. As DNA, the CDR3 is TGTGCCACCGCGTCCTACCAGGTGGGTGAGCAGTTCTTC.

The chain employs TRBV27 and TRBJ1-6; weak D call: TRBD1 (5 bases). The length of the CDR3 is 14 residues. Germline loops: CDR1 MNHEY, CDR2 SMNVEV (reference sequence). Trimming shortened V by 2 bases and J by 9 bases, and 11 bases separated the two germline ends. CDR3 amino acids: CASSLGNRISPLHF. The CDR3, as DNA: TGTGCCAGCAGTTTAGGCAACAGGATTTCACCCCTCCACTTT.

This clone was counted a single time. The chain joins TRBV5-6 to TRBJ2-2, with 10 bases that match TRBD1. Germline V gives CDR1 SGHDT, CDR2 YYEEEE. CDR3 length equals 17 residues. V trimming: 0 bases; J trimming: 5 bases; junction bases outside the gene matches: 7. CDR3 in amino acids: CASSLGQGARHTGELFF. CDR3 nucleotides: TGTGCCAGCAGCTTGGGACAGGGGGCTCGACATACCGGGGAGCTGTTTTTT.

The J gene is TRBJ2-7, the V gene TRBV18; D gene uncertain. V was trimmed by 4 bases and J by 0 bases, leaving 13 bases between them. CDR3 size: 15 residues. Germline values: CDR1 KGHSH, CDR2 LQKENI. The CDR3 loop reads CASSQSLSPSYEQYF. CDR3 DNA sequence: TGTGCCAGCTCACAATCCCTTTCCCCCTCCTACGAGCAGTACTTC. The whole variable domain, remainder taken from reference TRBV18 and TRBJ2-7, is NAGVMQNPRHLVRRRGQEARLRCSPMKGHSHVYWYRQLPEEGLKFMVYLQKENIIDESGMPKERFSAEFPKEGPSILRIQQVVRGDSAAYFCASSQSLSPSYEQYFGPGTRLTVT.

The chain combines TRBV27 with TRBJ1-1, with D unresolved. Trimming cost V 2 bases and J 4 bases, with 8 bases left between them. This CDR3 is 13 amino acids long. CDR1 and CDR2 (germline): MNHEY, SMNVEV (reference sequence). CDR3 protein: CASSLRAATEAFF. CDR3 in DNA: TGTGCCAGCAGTTTAAGGGCGGCCACTGAAGCTTTCTTT.

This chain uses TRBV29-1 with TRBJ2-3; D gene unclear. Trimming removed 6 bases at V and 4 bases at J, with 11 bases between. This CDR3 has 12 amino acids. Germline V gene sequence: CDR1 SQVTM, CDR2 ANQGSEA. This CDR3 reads CSVAEAADTQYF. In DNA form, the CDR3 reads TGCAGCGTAGCAGAGGCGGCAGATACGCAGTATTTT.

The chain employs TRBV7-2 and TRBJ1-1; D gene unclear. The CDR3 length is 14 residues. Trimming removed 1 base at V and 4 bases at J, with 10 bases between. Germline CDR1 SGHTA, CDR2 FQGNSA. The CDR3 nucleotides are TGTGCCAGCAGCTTAGGAGGGATCTTCACTGAAGCTTTCTTT. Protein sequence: CASSLGGIFTEAFF. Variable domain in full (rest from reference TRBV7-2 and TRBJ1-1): GAGVSQSPSNKVTEKGKDVELRCDPISGHTALYWYRQSLGQGLEFLIYFQGNSAPDKSGLPSDRFSAERTGGSVSTLTIQRTQQEDSAVYLCASSLGGIFTEAFFGQGTRLTVV.

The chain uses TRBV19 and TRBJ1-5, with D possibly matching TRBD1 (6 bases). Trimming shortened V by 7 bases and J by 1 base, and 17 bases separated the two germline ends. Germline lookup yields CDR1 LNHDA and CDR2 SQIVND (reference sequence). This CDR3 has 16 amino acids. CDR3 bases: TGTGCCAGTAAGGCAGGTCAGGGGATGAGCAATCAGCCCCAGCATTTT. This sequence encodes CASKAGQGMSNQPQHF.

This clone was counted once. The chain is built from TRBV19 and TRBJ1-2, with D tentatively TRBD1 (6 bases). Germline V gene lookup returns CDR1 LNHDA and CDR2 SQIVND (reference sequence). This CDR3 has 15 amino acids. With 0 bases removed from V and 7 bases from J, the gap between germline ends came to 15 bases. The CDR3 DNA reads TGTGCCAGTAGTATAGACGGGGGGGCTTCGCGTGGCTACACCTTC. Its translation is CASSIDGGASRGYTF.

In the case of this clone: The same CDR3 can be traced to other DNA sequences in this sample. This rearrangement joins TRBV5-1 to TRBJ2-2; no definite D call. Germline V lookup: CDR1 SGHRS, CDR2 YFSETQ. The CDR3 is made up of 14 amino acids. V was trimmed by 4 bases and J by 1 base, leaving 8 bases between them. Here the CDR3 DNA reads TGCGCCAGCAGCCTAGACGGGAACACCGGGGAGCTGTTTTTT. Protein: CASSLDGNTGELFF. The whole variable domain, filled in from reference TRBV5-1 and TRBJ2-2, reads KAGVTQTPRYLIKTRGQQVTLSCSPISGHRSVSWYQQTPGQGLQFLFEYFSETQRNKGNFPGRFSGRQFSNSRSEMNVSTLELGDSALYLCASSLDGNTGELFFGEGSRLTVL.

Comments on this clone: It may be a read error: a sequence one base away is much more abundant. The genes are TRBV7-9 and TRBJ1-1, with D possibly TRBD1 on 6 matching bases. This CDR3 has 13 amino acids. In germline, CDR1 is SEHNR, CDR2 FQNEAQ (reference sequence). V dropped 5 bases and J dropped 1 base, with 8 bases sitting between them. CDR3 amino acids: CASSVDRNTEAFF. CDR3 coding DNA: TGTGCCAGCAGCGTGGACAGGAACACTGAAGCTTTCTTT.

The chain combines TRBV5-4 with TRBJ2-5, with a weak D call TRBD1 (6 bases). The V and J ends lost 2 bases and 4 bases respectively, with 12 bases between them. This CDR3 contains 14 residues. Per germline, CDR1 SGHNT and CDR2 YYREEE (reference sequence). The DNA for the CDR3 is TGTGCCAGCAGCTTCGGTTTACAGGGAGAGACCCAGTACTTC. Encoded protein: CASSFGLQGETQYF.

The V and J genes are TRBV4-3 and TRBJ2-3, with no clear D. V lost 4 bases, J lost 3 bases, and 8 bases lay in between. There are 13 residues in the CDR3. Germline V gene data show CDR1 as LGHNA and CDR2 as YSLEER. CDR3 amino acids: CASSRQVTDTQYF. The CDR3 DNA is TGCGCCAGCAGCCGACAAGTGACAGATACGCAGTATTTT.

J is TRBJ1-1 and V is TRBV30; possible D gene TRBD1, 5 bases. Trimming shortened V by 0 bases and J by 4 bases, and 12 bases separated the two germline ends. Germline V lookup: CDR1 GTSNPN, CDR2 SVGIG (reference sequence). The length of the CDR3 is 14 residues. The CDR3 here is CAWSVGGRVTEAFF. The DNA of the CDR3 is TGTGCCTGGAGTGTGGGGGGTAGGGTCACTGAAGCTTTCTTT.

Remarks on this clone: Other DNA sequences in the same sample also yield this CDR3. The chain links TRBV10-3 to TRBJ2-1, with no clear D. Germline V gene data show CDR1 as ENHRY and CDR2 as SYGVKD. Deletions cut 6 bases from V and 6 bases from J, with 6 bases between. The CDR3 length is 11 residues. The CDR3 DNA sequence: TGTGCCATCAGCCCGGGCAATGAGCAGTTCTTC. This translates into CAISPGNEQFF.

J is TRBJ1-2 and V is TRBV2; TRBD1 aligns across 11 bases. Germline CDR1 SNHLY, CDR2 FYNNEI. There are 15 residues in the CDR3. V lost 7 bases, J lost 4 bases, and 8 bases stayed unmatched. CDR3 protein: CASIKEGTGGYGYTF. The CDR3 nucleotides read TGTGCCAGCATTAAGGAAGGGACAGGGGGCTATGGCTACACCTTC.

The CDR3 is CASSLQGSGTDTQYF. The CDR3 DNA reads TGTGCCAGCAGTCTACAGGGATCGGGCACAGATACGCAGTATTTT. The V call is TRBV28, the J call TRBJ2-3, with D possibly TRBD1 on 6 matching bases. CDR1 and CDR2 (germline): MDHEN, SYDVKM. Trimming shortened V by 5 bases and J by 1 base, and 13 bases separated the two germline ends. The CDR3 consists of 15 residues.

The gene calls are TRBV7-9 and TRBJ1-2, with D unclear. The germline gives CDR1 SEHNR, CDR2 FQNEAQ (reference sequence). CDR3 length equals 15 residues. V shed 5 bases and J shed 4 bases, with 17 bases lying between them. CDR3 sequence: CASSGGFSMGYGYTF. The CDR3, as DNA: TGTGCCAGCAGCGGCGGCTTTTCGATGGGCTATGGCTACACCTTC.